Each of the 19 T cell receptor beta chains below was sequenced from the same sample in a study of shared clonotypes between healthy human individuals. Assay: immunoSEQ multiplex PCR; the TCRdb copy retains only in-frame clones and omits some. The data show about 960,000 clones, 60% to 85% seen once. Sequenced: memory CD4+ T cells sorted from blood. Subset in this sample: CD45RA-negative fraction. Every receptor here comes from a man younger than 30 in good health.

This clone was seen many times. The rearrangement joins TRBV30 to TRBJ1-3, with 9 positions matching TRBD1. CDR3 length equals 12 residues. Germline loops: CDR1 GTSNPN, CDR2 SVGIG (reference sequence). The J segment lost 11 bases and the V segment lost 0 bases, leaving 2 bases of the junction unmatched. CDR3 coding DNA: TGTGCCTGGAGTGTACAGGGGGCTGCCATATATTTT. It encodes CAWSVQGAAIYF.

This clone was seen a handful of times. Other DNA sequences in the same sample also yield this CDR3. This rearrangement joins TRBV7-9 to TRBJ1-4; 10 bases are shared with TRBD1. The J segment lost 5 bases and the V segment lost 5 bases, leaving 2 bases of the junction unmatched. CDR3 length: 14 residues. The germline V gene has CDR1 SEHNR and CDR2 FQNEAQ (reference sequence). The CDR3 DNA sequence: TGTGCCAGCAGCCGGGGACAGGGGAATGAAAAACTGTTTTTT. It codes for CASSRGQGNEKLFF. Full variable domain (outside the CDR3, taken from reference TRBV7-9 and TRBJ1-4): DTGVSQNPRHKITKRGQNVTFRCDPISEHNRLYWYRQTLGQGPEFLTYFQNEAQLEKSRLLSDRFSAERPKGSFSTLEIQRTEQGDSAMYLCASSRGQGNEKLFFGSGTQLSVL.

The chain links TRBV14 to TRBJ2-4; possibly TRBD1 for D (6 bases). Germline V gene sequence: CDR1 SGHDN, CDR2 FVKESK. The V gene lost 5 bases and the J gene lost 10 bases, with 21 bases spanning the gap. This CDR3 region has 15 residues. The CDR3 spells CASSYLMGSGEIQYF. The CDR3, as DNA: TGTGCCAGCAGCTACCTAATGGGGTCAGGGGAGATTCAGTACTTC.

The chain is built from TRBV5-6 and TRBJ1-1, with TRBD1 as a possible D gene (6 bases). In germline, CDR1 is SGHDT, CDR2 YYEEEE. The V end lost 1 base, the J end lost 5 bases, and 15 bases lay between the germline ends. The CDR3 is 15 amino acids. The CDR3 region is CASSLMGQLGTEAFF. CDR3 coding DNA: TGTGCCAGCAGCTTGATGGGACAACTGGGGACTGAAGCTTTCTTT.

The chain is built from TRBV5-1 and TRBJ2-1, with TRBD2 identical over 10 bases. This CDR3 spans 15 amino acids. Germline CDR1 is SGHRS and CDR2 is YFSETQ. Germline trimming cut 0 bases from V and 6 bases from J; bases unmatched to any gene: 3. As DNA, the CDR3 is TGCGCCAGCAGCTTGGGGCTAGCGGGAGCCAATGAGCAGTTCTTC. The encoded protein is CASSLGLAGANEQFF.

This clone turned up a few times. The rearrangement uses TRBV18 and TRBJ1-5; the match to TRBD1 covers 7 bases. The CDR3 runs 17 residues. The germline CDR1 and CDR2 sequences are KGHSH and LQKENI. The V gene end was trimmed by 0 bases and the J gene end by 1 base; junction bases not matched to a gene: 6. CDR3 nucleotide sequence: TGTGCCAGCTCACCACCGAGGCAGGGGGGAAGCAATCAGCCCCAGCATTTT. This codes for CASSPPRQGGSNQPQHF.

This sequence joins TRBV29-1 and TRBJ2-7, with TRBD1 as a possible D gene (6 bases). Germline-derived CDR1 and CDR2 are SQVTM and ANQGSEA. With 2 bases removed from V and 1 base from J, the gap between germline ends came to 18 bases. The CDR3 runs 16 residues. CDR3 DNA sequence: TGCAGCGTTGAAAACGTGGCAGGACAGTCTTCCTACGAGCAGTACTTC. It is translated as CSVENVAGQSSYEQYF.

The sample holds many counts of this clone. Other DNA sequences in this sample translate to the same CDR3. The rearrangement links TRBV7-2 to TRBJ2-6, with D perhaps matching TRBD1 (6 bases). This CDR3 has 15 residues. The V gene's germline CDR1 is SGHTA and CDR2 FQGNSA. The ends were cut back, 4 bases at V and 1 base at J, with 8 bases in the middle. The CDR3 DNA sequence: TGTGCCAGCAGCTACAGGGCGTCTGGGGCCAACGTCCTGACTTTC. Residues: CASSYRASGANVLTF.

DNA of the CDR3: TGTGCCAGCAGTCCCGGGACAGAACGAACCTACGAGCAGTACTTC. This sequence encodes CASSPGTERTYEQYF. V and J are TRBV6-5 and TRBJ2-7; 7 positions match TRBD1. Germline trimming cut 5 bases from V and 2 bases from J; bases unmatched to any gene: 9. The CDR3 consists of 15 residues. Germline lookup yields CDR1 MNHEY and CDR2 SVGAGI.

J is TRBJ2-1 and V is TRBV5-1, with D possibly TRBD2 on 5 matching bases. This CDR3 has 15 residues. Germline CDR1 is SGHRS and CDR2 is YFSETQ. V was cut by 4 bases and J by 1 base, with 12 bases left in between. The CDR3 DNA reads as TGCGCCAGCAGCCCGGACTTCCCTTCCTACAATGAGCAGTTCTTC. This codes for CASSPDFPSYNEQFF.

This clone was detected only a few times. The chain joins TRBV18 to TRBJ1-3, with D maybe TRBD1 (6 bases). The CDR3 is 16 residues long. V was pared by 4 bases and J by 2 bases, with 15 bases between. Germline values: CDR1 KGHSH, CDR2 LQKENI. CDR3 DNA sequence: TGTGCCAGCTCACGAGAACAGGGAAAGGCTGGAAACACCATATATTTT. It codes for CASSREQGKAGNTIYF.

The V gene is TRBV6-1, the J gene TRBJ2-7, with D hard to call. The CDR3 spans 15 residues. Trimming left V 1 base short and J 2 bases short, with 12 bases between. CDR1 is MNHNS, CDR2 SASEGT, per germline. DNA of the CDR3: TGTGCCAGCAGTGAAGTCGATAGGGTGACCTACGAGCAGTACTTC. This codes for CASSEVDRVTYEQYF.

This chain links TRBV15 with TRBJ2-3, with D possibly matching TRBD2 (5 bases). Germline CDR1 is LNHNV and CDR2 is YYDKDF (reference sequence). This CDR3 contains 16 residues. Trimming took 3 bases from V and 6 from J, leaving 19 bases between them. CDR3 coding DNA: TGTGCCACCAGCAGTCGATTAGGACTTCAATCGGATACGCAGTATTTT. This gives the protein CATSSRLGLQSDTQYF. Full variable domain (remainder filled in from reference TRBV15 and TRBJ2-3): DAMVIQNPRYQVTQFGKPVTLSCSQTLNHNVMYWYQQKSSQAPKLLFHYYDKDFNNEADTPDNFQSRRPNTSFCFLDIRSPGLGDTAMYLCATSSRLGLQSDTQYFGPGTRLTVL.

The chain carries TRBV19 and TRBJ1-5; no definite D call. The CDR3 is made up of 14 amino acids. Trimming removed 3 bases from V and 3 bases from J, with 9 bases in between. The germline gives CDR1 LNHDA, CDR2 SQIVND (reference sequence). CDR3 amino acids: CASSIQDYNQPQHF. The CDR3 DNA follows: TGTGCCAGTAGTATTCAGGATTACAATCAGCCCCAGCATTTT.

The chain combines TRBV11-2 with TRBJ2-5; 12 positions agree with TRBD2. Per the germline V gene, CDR1 is SGHAT and CDR2 is FQNNGV. V lost 4 bases and J lost 2; bases outside the gene matches: 5. This CDR3 region has 16 residues. Here the CDR3 DNA reads TGTGCCAGCAGCTCTCGACTAGCGGGAGTACAAGAGACCCAGTACTTC. Residues: CASSSRLAGVQETQYF.

This clone has just a few counts. The chain is built from TRBV7-2 and TRBJ2-7, with TRBD2 as a possible D gene (5 bases). The V gene lost 4 bases and the J gene lost 7 bases, with 17 bases spanning the gap. The CDR3 covers 14 residues. From germline, CDR1 is SGHTA and CDR2 FQGNSA. The CDR3 bases are TGTGCCAGCAGCTGGGAGTCAGGTTTCGGAGAGCAGTACTTC. Encoded protein: CASSWESGFGEQYF.

This clone came up once. This chain joins TRBV7-9 and TRBJ2-7, with D possibly being TRBD2 (5 bases). The DNA end lines up better with TRBJ2-5; the J call may be wrong. Germline V gene sequence: CDR1 SEHNR, CDR2 FQNEAQ (reference sequence). The CDR3 spans 15 residues. The CDR3 loop reads CASSLVAGSFGTQYF. In DNA, the CDR3 is TGTGCCAGCAGCTTAGTGGCGGGCTCCTTTGGGACCCAGTACTTC.

CDR3 loop: CATGSQQFF. In DNA, the CDR3 is TGTGCCACCGGGAGTCAGCAGTTCTTC. The chain is built from TRBV28 and TRBJ2-1, with D tentatively TRBD2 (6 bases). This CDR3 spans 9 amino acids. Between the trimmed V and J ends, which lost 10 bases and 11 bases, there was a span of 9 bases. Germline V lookup: CDR1 MDHEN, CDR2 SYDVKM.

This sequence joins TRBV9 and TRBJ2-2; 7 bases are shared with TRBD2. CDR3 length equals 16 residues. V gave up 7 bases and J gave up 0 bases; unmatched junction bases: 9. CDR1 and CDR2 from the germline V gene are SGDLS and YYNGEE. CDR3 sequence: CASPRQRGTNTGELFF. The CDR3 region has the DNA TGTGCCAGCCCTCGACAGCGGGGAACGAACACCGGGGAGCTGTTTTTT.